These T cell receptor beta chains were read from a single sample in a study of blood T cells in healthy people across ages. TCRdb called the 5' RACE reads again in MiXCR, with one record for every CDR3 protein. Altogether approximately 850,000 distinct CDR3 sequences are present, over 45% being singletons, with the ten largest covering approximately 21%. The sample comprised blood. The receptors originated from a man under 40 in good health. The CDR3 runs from the conserved cysteine through the conserved F or W. A D gene is named only where the DNA matches it firmly. Not all rows give a size; the values are once, few, many and, for expanded clones, a class.

TRBV27	few	TRBJ1-6	-	CASSFGSYNSPLHF	TGTGCCAGCAGTTTCGGCTCCTATAATTCACCCCTCCACTTT
TRBV5-1	-	TRBJ2-3	-	CASADRGASTDTQYF	TGCGCCAGCGCCGACAGAGGGGCTAGCACAGATACGCAGTATTTT
TRBV9	-	TRBJ2-4	TRBD2	CASSVALAGVEQYF	TGTGCCAGCAGCGTAGCATTAGCGGGAGTAGAGCAGTACTTC
TRBV20-1	few	TRBJ1-5	TRBD1	CSVTQGADQPQHF	TGCAGTGTCACACAGGGGGCGGATCAGCCCCAGCATTTT
TRBV20-1	-	TRBJ2-2	-	CSARVLGNTNTGELFF	TGCAGTGCTAGAGTATTAGGGAACACGAACACCGGGGAGCTGTTTTTT
TRBV20-1	-	TRBJ2-7	TRBD1	CSARTGNSYEQYF	TGCAGTGCTCGGACAGGGAACTCCTACGAGCAGTACTTC
TRBV30	-	TRBJ2-2	-	CARSQQNTGELFF	TGTGCCCGGAGTCAACAGAACACCGGGGAGCTGTTTTTT
TRBV11-2	-	TRBJ2-7	-	CASSLVGAGTEQYF	TGTGCCAGCAGCTTAGTGGGGGCCGGGACAGAGCAGTACTTC
TRBV28	-	TRBJ2-3	-	CASSSPSTDTQYF	TGTGCCAGCAGTTCTCCTTCCACAGATACGCAGTATTTT
TRBV7-8	few	TRBJ2-4	TRBD1	CASSLSAGGMVNIQYF	TGTGCCAGCAGCTTAAGCGCAGGGGGAATGGTAAACATTCAGTACTTC
TRBV5-1	-	TRBJ2-5	TRBD1	CASNSQGAETQYF	TGCGCCAGCAACTCTCAGGGGGCAGAGACCCAGTACTTC
TRBV29-1	-	TRBJ2-5	-	CSVAIWGRGETQYF	TGCAGCGTTGCGATATGGGGCCGAGGAGAGACCCAGTACTTC
TRBV10-3	-	TRBJ2-2	-	CAIRDPGNTGELFF	TGTGCCATCAGGGACCCCGGAAACACCGGGGAGCTGTTTTTT
TRBV29-1	once	TRBJ1-4	-	CSVVWVEPPSEKLFF	TGCAGCGTAGTTTGGGTTGAACCCCCTAGCGAAAAACTGTTTTTT
TRBV9	-	TRBJ1-2	-	CASSVGWGANTNYGYTF	TGTGCCAGCAGCGTAGGTTGGGGGGCAAATACTAACTATGGCTACACCTTC
TRBV11-2	few	TRBJ2-1	-	CASSFAGGDEQFF	TGTGCCAGCAGCTTCGCCGGTGGGGATGAGCAGTTCTTC
TRBV7-3	few	TRBJ2-3	TRBD2	CASSLWASGMDTDTQYF	TGTGCCAGCAGCCTATGGGCTAGCGGGATGGACACAGATACGCAGTATTTT
TRBV5-6	-	TRBJ1-2	-	CASSFFTTYGYTF	TGTGCCAGCAGTTTCTTCACTACATATGGCTACACCTTC
TRBV4-1	-	TRBJ1-4	-	CASSPRSGFEKLFF	TGCGCCAGCAGCCCTAGGTCGGGGTTTGAAAAACTGTTTTTT
TRBV14	-	TRBJ2-6	-	CASSQDPRNISGANVLTF	TGTGCCAGCAGCCAAGACCCTAGGAATATCTCTGGGGCCAACGTCCTGACTTTC
TRBV20-1	-	TRBJ2-5	TRBD2	CSARRGLAVETQYF	TGCAGTGCCCGGAGGGGACTAGCGGTAGAGACCCAGTACTTC
TRBV5-1	-	TRBJ2-5	-	CASSPMFVRDHLQETQYF	TGCGCCAGCAGCCCGATGTTTGTTCGGGACCATCTTCAAGAGACCCAGTACTTC
TRBV27	once	TRBJ2-7	-	CASSSPSYKQYF	TGTGCCAGCAGTTCCCCAAGCTACAAGCAGTACTTC
TRBV3-1	-	TRBJ1-1	-	CASSQGAVNTEAFF	TGTGCCAGCAGCCAAGGGGCAGTGAACACTGAAGCTTTCTTT
TRBV18	-	TRBJ1-1	TRBD1	CASSPPGQGGTAFF	TGTGCCAGCTCACCACCGGGACAGGGAGGGACAGCTTTCTTT
TRBV19	-	TRBJ2-7	TRBD1	CASSTVGTGKLSYEQYF	TGTGCCAGTAGTACCGTCGGGACAGGGAAACTTTCCTACGAGCAGTACTTC
TRBV14	-	TRBJ2-7	TRBD2	CVSSRSGSGSYEQYF	TGTGTCAGCAGTCGCAGCGGGAGTGGGTCCTACGAGCAGTACTTC
TRBV27	many	TRBJ1-6	TRBD1	CASSMGQGNSPLHF	TGTGCCAGCAGTATGGGACAGGGTAATTCACCCCTCCACTTT
TRBV7-2	-	TRBJ2-1	-	CASSLAFGLSSGNEQFF	TGTGCCAGCAGCTTAGCGTTCGGGCTTTCTTCCGGCAATGAGCAGTTCTTC
TRBV7-4	-	TRBJ2-5	TRBD2	CASSSARGALGETQYF	TGTGCCAGCAGCTCGGCGCGGGGGGCTCTAGGGGAGACCCAGTACTTC
TRBV4-3	-	TRBJ2-1	-	CASSQVSVPGAIYEQFF	TGCGCCAGCAGCCAAGTGTCCGTCCCCGGGGCAATCTATGAGCAGTTCTTC
TRBV18	few	TRBJ2-6	TRBD1	CASSPKGTASSGANVLTF	TGTGCCAGCTCACCAAAAGGGACAGCAAGCTCTGGGGCCAACGTCCTGACTTTC
TRBV20-1	-	TRBJ1-2	TRBD1	CSAPWGQLYGYTF	TGCAGTGCTCCCTGGGGACAGCTCTATGGCTACACCTTC
TRBV6-1	-	TRBJ1-2	TRBD1	CASSDVGTGSGYTF	TGTGCCAGCAGTGATGTGGGGACAGGGTCGGGCTACACCTTC
TRBV2	-	TRBJ2-1	TRBD2	CASMRGTSDNEQFF	TGTGCCAGCATGCGGGGGACTAGCGACAATGAGCAGTTCTTC
TRBV28	-	TRBJ1-5	-	CASRHPDGGVNQPQHF	TGTGCCAGCAGACACCCGGACGGAGGGGTGAATCAGCCCCAGCATTTT
TRBV12-3/TRBV12-4	-	TRBJ2-7	-	CASSGEAYEQYF	TGTGCCAGCAGCGGGGAGGCCTACGAGCAGTACTTC
TRBV6-2/TRBV6-3	-	TRBJ1-5	TRBD1	CASRSGQGANNQPQHF	TGTGCCAGCAGATCTGGACAGGGGGCGAACAATCAGCCCCAGCATTTT
TRBV7-2	-	TRBJ2-7	-	CASSSVGSSYNEQYF	TGTGCCAGCAGCTCCGTCGGGAGCTCCTACAATGAGCAGTACTTC
TRBV20-1	-	TRBJ2-1	TRBD2	CSASLAGARGNEQFF	TGCAGTGCTAGTCTAGCGGGAGCCAGGGGGAATGAGCAGTTCTTC
TRBV3-1	-	TRBJ2-7	-	CASRRELSGEQYF	TGTGCCAGTCGGAGAGAACTAAGCGGCGAGCAGTACTTC
TRBV6-1	-	TRBJ2-7	TRBD1	CASSARTGGYEQYF	TGTGCCAGCAGTGCAAGGACAGGGGGATACGAGCAGTACTTC
TRBV10-3	-	TRBJ2-1	-	CAISERASAHNEQFF	TGTGCCATCAGTGAGCGAGCCTCTGCCCACAATGAGCAGTTCTTC
TRBV7-2	-	TRBJ2-7	-	CASSVGLVIYEQYF	TGTGCCAGCAGCGTAGGGCTAGTGATCTACGAGCAGTACTTC
TRBV29-1	-	TRBJ2-7	-	CSVEKGENSYEQYF	TGCAGCGTTGAAAAGGGGGAGAATTCTTACGAGCAGTACTTC
TRBV6-1	-	TRBJ1-2	-	CASSPRTDWNGYTF	TGTGCCAGCAGTCCGAGGACAGACTGGAATGGCTACACCTTC
TRBV10-3	-	TRBJ2-5	TRBD1	CAISDAQGQETQYF	TGTGCCATCAGTGATGCACAGGGGCAGGAGACCCAGTACTTC
TRBV11-2	-	TRBJ2-1	TRBD2	CASRSTSGGYNEQFF	TGTGCCAGCAGGTCAACTAGCGGGGGATACAATGAGCAGTTCTTC
TRBV9	few	TRBJ1-1	-	CASSVHQLDTEAFF	TGTGCCAGCAGCGTCCATCAGCTGGACACTGAAGCTTTCTTT
TRBV19	-	TRBJ1-1	-	CASKWRDTEAFF	TGTGCCAGTAAGTGGAGGGACACTGAAGCTTTCTTT
TRBV7-9	-	TRBJ2-5	-	CASSLIGKGIWETQYF	TGTGCCAGCAGCTTAATCGGCAAGGGGATCTGGGAGACCCAGTACTTC
TRBV29-1	few	TRBJ1-1	-	CSARPIMNTEAFF	TGCAGCGCCCGTCCAATTATGAACACTGAAGCTTTCTTT
TRBV28	-	TRBJ2-7	-	CASSLTAVGLKYEQYF	TGTGCCAGCAGTTTGACGGCAGTCGGACTGAAATACGAGCAGTACTTC